This T cell receptor beta chain was observed in a study of cytomegalovirus exposure and HLA in healthy donors. The CDR3 is made up of 16 amino acids. The V and J ends lost 3 bases and 1 base respectively, with 17 bases between them. Germline CDR1 SQVTM, CDR2 ANQGSEA. PCR employed 60 Vbeta and 13 Jbeta primers. The assay was immunoSEQ multiplex PCR, and TCRdb's table has in-frame clones only and misses some. The sample contains around 130,000 clones, around 81% of which appear only once. Sequences were obtained from PBMCs. The origin of this receptor is a man between 18 and 35 years old in good health and CMV-seronegative. This rearrangement joins TRBV29-1 to TRBJ2-3; D is unclear. CDR3 sequence (DNA): TGCAGCGTTGAGAAGTGGAGCGTCTACGGCACAGATACGCAGTATTTT. Translated: CSVEKWSVYGTDTQYF.